This paragraph covers one TCR beta chain sequence. This CDR3 region has 14 residues. Germline V gene data show CDR1 as KGHSH and CDR2 as LQKENI. The germline V and J ends were trimmed by 2 bases and 1 base, with 5 bases remaining between them. This sample stems from a study of blood T cell repertoires in COVID-19. Across the study: Spain, Italy and the United States supplied samples that represented acute and convalescent COVID-19. T cells, B-cell-depleted T cells, or PBMCs provided the cDNA or gDNA that served as material.

Method: immunoSEQ multiplex PCR; TCRdb's copy keeps in-frame clones and lacks some. The data contain 150,000 to 200,000 clones, approximately 86% of them singletons. The chain links TRBV18 to TRBJ2-2; possibly TRBD2 for D (5 bases). The receptor's source is a young woman with active or convalescent COVID-19. Input material: peripheral blood. CDR3 region: CASSPGRNTGELFF. The CDR3 region has the DNA TGTGCCAGCTCACCAGGGAGGAACACCGGGGAGCTGTTTTTT.